This T cell receptor beta chain was recovered during a study of spatial heterogeneity in lung cancer. The time point: sample taken at primary tumor resection. No cell sorting; template was whole RNA from tumor, lung tissue or PBMC. There were 72 donors, all of them untreated patients with early-stage non-small cell lung cancer. This clonotype has a handful of counts. TCRdb called the 5' RACE reads again in MiXCR, with one record for every CDR3 protein. This table has tens of thousands of distinct CDR3 sequences, under 9% appearing once. The TCR sequence derives from a male donor with early-stage non-small cell lung cancer. The sample in question was PBMCs, obtained at surgery.

In DNA form, the CDR3 reads TGTGCCTGGAGTGGCGGGGGCTACGAGCAGTACTTC. Amino acids: CAWSGGGYEQYF. The rearrangement joins TRBV30 to TRBJ2-7, with 7 bases lining up with TRBD2. From germline, CDR1 is GTSNPN and CDR2 SVGIG (reference sequence). The CDR3 runs to 12 residues. V was clipped by 1 base and J by 3 bases; unmatched bases: 0.